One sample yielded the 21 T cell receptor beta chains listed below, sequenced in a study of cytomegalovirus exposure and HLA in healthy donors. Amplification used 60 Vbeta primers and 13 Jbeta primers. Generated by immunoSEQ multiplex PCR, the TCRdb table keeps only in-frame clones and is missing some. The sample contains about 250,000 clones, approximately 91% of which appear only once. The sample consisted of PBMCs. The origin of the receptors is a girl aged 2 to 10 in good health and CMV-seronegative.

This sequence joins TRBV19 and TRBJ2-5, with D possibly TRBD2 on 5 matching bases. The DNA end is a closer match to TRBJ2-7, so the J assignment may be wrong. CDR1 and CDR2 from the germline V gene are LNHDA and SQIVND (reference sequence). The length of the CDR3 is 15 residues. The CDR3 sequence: CASSMSGKSSYEQYF. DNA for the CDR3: TGTGCCAGTAGCATGTCGGGGAAAAGCTCCTACGAGCAGTACTTC.

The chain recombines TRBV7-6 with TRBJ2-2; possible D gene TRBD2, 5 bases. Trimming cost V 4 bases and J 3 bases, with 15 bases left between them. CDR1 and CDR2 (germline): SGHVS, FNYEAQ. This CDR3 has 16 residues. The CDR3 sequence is CASSSLPSRDTGELFF. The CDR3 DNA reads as TGTGCCAGCAGCTCCCTGCCTAGCCGGGACACCGGGGAGCTGTTTTTT.

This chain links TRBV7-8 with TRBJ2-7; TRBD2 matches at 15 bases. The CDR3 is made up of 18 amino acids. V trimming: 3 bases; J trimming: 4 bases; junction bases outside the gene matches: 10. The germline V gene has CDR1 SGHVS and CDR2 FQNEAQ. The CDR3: CASSLGLAGGSAWYEQYF. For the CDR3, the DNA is TGTGCCAGCAGCTTGGGACTAGCGGGGGGTTCGGCGTGGTACGAGCAGTACTTC.

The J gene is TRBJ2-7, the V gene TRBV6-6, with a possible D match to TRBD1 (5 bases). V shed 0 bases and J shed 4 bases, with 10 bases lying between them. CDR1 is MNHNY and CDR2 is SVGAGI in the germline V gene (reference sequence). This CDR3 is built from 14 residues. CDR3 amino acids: CASSYSGQTYEQYF. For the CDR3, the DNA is TGTGCCAGCAGTTACTCAGGACAAACTTACGAGCAGTACTTC.

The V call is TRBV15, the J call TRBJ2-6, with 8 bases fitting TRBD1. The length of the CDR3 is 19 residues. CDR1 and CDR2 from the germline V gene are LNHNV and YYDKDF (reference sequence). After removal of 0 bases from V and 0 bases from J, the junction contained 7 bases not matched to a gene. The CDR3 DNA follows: TGTGCCACCAGCAGAGATTATGGGACAGGTCACTCTGGGGCCAACGTCCTGACTTTC. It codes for CATSRDYGTGHSGANVLTF.

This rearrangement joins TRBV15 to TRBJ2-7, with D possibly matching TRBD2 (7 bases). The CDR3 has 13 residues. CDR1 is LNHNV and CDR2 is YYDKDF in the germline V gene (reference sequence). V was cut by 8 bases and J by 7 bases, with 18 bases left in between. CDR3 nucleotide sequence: TGTGCCACCTCCCTCGGGGGGCCGGGGGAGCAGTACTTC. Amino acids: CATSLGGPGEQYF.

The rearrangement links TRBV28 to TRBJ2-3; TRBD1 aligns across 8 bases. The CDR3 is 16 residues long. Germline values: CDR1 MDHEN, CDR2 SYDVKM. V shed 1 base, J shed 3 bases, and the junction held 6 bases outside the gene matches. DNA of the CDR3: TGTGCCAGCAGTTTATACGGACAGGGTAAGACAGATACGCAGTATTTT. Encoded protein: CASSLYGQGKTDTQYF. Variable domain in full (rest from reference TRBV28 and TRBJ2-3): DVKVTQSSRYLVKRTGEKVFLECVQDMDHENMFWYRQDPGLGLRLIYFSYDVKMKEKGDIPEGYSVSREKKERFSLILESASTNQTSMYLCASSLYGQGKTDTQYFGPGTRLTVL.

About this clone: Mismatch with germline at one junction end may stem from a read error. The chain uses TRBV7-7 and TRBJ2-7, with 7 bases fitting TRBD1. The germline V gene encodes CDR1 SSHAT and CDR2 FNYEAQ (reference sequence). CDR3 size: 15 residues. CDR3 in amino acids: CASSRNDRDSYEQYF. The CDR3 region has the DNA TGTGCTAGCAGCCGGAACGACAGGGATAGCTACGAGCAGTACTTC.

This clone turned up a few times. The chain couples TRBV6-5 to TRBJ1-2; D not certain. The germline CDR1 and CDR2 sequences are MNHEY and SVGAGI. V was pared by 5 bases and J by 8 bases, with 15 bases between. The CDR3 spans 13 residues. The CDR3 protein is CASSVGRVGGYTF. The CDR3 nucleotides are TGTGCCAGCAGTGTTGGGCGGGTCGGGGGCTACACCTTC.

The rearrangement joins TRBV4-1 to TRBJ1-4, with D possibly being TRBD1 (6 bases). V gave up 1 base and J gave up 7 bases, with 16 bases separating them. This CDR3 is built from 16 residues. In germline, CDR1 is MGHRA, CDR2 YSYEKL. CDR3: CASSQGPQGKGEKLFF. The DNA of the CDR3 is TGCGCCAGCAGCCAAGGCCCGCAGGGGAAGGGTGAAAAACTGTTTTTT.

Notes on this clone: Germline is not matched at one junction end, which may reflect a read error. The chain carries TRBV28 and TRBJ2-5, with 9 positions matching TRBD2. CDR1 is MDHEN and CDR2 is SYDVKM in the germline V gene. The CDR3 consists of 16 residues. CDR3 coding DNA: TGTGCCGGCAGTTCAAGACTAGCGGATCCCCAAGAGACCCAGTACTTC. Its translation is CAGSSRLADPQETQYF.

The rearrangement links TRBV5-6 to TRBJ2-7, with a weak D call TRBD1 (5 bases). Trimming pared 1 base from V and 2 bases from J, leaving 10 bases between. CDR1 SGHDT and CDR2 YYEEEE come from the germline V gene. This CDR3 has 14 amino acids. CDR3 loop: CASSLITGPYEQYF. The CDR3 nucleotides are TGTGCCAGCAGCTTGATCACAGGACCCTACGAGCAGTACTTC.

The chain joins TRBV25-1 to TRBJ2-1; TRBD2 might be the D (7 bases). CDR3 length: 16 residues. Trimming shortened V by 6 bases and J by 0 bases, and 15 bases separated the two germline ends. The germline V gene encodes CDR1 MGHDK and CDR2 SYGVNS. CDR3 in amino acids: CASSVIAGASYNEQFF. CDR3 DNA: TGTGCCAGCAGCGTAATTGCGGGGGCCTCCTACAATGAGCAGTTCTTC. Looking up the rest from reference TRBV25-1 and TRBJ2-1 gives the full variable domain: EADIYQTPRYLVIGTGKKITLECSQTMGHDKMYWYQQDPGMELHLIHYSYGVNSTEKGDLSSESTVSRIRTEHFPLTLESARPSHTSQYLCASSVIAGASYNEQFFGPGTRLTVL.

CDR3 region: CASARGGAAYEQYF. Here the CDR3 DNA reads TGCGCCAGCGCCCGGGGGGGGGCTGCCTACGAGCAGTACTTC. The chain couples TRBV10-2 to TRBJ2-7; 8 nucleotides align to TRBD2. CDR1 is WSHSY and CDR2 is SAAADI in the germline V gene. CDR3 length: 14 residues. V gave up 8 bases and J gave up 2 bases; unmatched junction bases: 8.

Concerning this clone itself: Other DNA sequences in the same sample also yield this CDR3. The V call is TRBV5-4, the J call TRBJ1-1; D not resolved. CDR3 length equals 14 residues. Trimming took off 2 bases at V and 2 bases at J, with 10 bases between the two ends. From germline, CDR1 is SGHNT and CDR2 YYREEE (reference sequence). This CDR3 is CASSLGGPNTEAFF. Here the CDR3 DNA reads TGTGCCAGCAGCTTAGGAGGCCCAAACACTGAAGCTTTCTTT.

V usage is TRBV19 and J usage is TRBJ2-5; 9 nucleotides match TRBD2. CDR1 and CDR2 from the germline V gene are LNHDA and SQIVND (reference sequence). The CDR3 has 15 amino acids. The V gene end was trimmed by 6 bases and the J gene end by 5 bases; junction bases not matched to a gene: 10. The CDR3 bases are TGTGCCAGTAGGCCGGGACTAGCTTGGGCGGAGACCCAGTACTTC. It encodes CASRPGLAWAETQYF.

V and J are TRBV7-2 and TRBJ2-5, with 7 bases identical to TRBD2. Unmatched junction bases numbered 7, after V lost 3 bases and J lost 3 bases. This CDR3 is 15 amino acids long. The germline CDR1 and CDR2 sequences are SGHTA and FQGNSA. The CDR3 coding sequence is TGTGCCAGCAGCTTGCTTGGGACTACAAAAGAGACCCAGTACTTC. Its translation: CASSLLGTTKETQYF.

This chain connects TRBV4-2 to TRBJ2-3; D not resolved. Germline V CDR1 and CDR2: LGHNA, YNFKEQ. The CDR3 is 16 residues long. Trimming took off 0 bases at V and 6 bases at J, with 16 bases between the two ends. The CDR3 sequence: CASSQEAERPRDTQYF. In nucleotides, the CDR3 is TGTGCCAGCAGCCAAGAAGCCGAACGACCCAGGGATACGCAGTATTTT.

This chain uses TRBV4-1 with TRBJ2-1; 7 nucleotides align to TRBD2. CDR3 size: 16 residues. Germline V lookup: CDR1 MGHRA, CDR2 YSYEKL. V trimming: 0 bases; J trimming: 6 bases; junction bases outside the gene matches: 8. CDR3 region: CASSQEGRARANEQFF. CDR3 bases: TGCGCCAGCAGCCAAGAGGGGAGGGCGCGGGCCAATGAGCAGTTCTTC.

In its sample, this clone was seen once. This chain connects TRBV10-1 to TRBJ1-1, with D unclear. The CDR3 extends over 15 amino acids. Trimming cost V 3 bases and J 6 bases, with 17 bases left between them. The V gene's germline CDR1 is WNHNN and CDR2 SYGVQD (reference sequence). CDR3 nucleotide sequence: TGCGCCAGCAGTGATAACGGCAGGAGTAGCGCTGAAGCTTTCTTT. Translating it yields CASSDNGRSSAEAFF.

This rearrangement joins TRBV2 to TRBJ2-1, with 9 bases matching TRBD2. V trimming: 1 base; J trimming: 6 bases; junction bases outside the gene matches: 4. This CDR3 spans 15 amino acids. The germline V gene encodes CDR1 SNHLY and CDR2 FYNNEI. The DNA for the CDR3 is TGTGCCAGCAGTGAAGGGCGGGGGGGCCTCAATGAGCAGTTCTTC. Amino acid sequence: CASSEGRGGLNEQFF.